This TCR beta chain was found in a study of cytomegalovirus exposure and HLA in healthy donors. Points from the study as a whole: The later analysis indicated that the majority of CMV-associated TCR beta chains appeared HLA-restricted. The authors listed 164 TCR beta chains as cytomegalovirus-associated.

Regarding this clone: Its target is unknown.

V lost 6 bases, J lost 0 bases, and 9 bases stayed unmatched. Per germline, CDR1 GTSNPN and CDR2 SVGIG (reference sequence). The CDR3 contains 17 residues. Amplification used 60 Vbeta primers and 13 Jbeta primers. In the source study's methods: Approximately 72 million unique TCR beta chains, 10 million to 13 million of them shared, were counted by a later analysis. Measured with immunoSEQ multiplex PCR; TCRdb has only the in-frame clones, and not every one. The V and J calls and the clone size are those of that table, but D and trimming were determined from the DNA. Seen here are about 92,000 clones, 70% to 75% observed once, and the top ten hold more than 15%.

This TCR came from a woman under 30 in good health and CMV-seropositive. The V gene is TRBV30, the J gene TRBJ2-6; TRBD1 aligns across 9 bases. Sequenced material: PBMCs. The CDR3 bases are TGTGCCTGCCTAAGTGGGACAGGGCACTCTGGGGCCAACGTCCTGACTTTC. It specifies CACLSGTGHSGANVLTF.